This T cell receptor beta chain was observed in a study of blood T cell repertoires in COVID-19 (TCRdb year 2020). Regarding the complete study: Collaborator samples came from the United States, Italy and Spain and covered acute and convalescent phases of COVID-19. Nearly every sample came with metadata listing a de-identified subject ID, COVID-19 status, age in years and sex. Subjects who had been exposed to COVID-19, were actively infected with it, or had recovered from it provided the deeply sampled blood TCRbeta repertoires that made up the dataset. Where available, HLA class I and class II types were taken from metadata supplied by the sample provider and were not determined by assay-based typing. The material from the prospective study consisted of cDNA or gDNA derived from T cells, B-cell-depleted T cells, or PBMCs. The samples were drawn from two sources: the first 160 participants of the ongoing ImmuneRACE study, and some 1,300 subjects contributed by 6 global collaborators. The repertoires were released in a freely available public database meant as a resource for research on the immune response to SARS-CoV-2. Findings and caveats that apply to the study as a whole: The amount of clinical and demographic metadata varied by source and participant and was provided uncurated.

One collaborating source in Seattle enrolled patients during active infection and followed them longitudinally through the course of disease. The collaborating institutions used their own protocols to collect whole blood in K2EDTA tubes. Collaborator samples were shipped for TCRbeta analysis as frozen whole blood, isolated PBMCs, or DNA extracted from either sample type. Concerning this clone itself: No antigen is known for it. No base qualities exist here, and no much larger clone lies one base off it.

The germline V end is reduced by 1 base and the J end by 10 bases; junction bases left unmatched: 8. The germline V gene (reference sequence) sets CDR1 to LGHDT and CDR2 to YNNKEL. From the cysteine up to the phenylalanine, the CDR3 has a length of 15 residues. Just CDR3 DNA is preserved here, 45 bases in frame from base 1. TCRbeta CDR3 regions were amplified from genomic DNA using the immunoSEQ Assay, a bias-controlled multiplex PCR. In the authors' own workflow: The number of nucleated cells in each sample was estimated by amplification of reference gene primers within the assay. Sequence reads were collapsed and filtered to measure the absolute abundance of every unique TCRbeta CDR3 rearrangement. For each sample, productive Simpson clonality was calculated as the square root of Simpson's diversity index over productive rearrangements. TCRdb obtained this table from immuneACCESS and retained in-frame rearrangements with V and J assigned. These tables miss some clones; where compared with another copy, unresolved V genes account for less than half of the shortfall, and the remainder is unexplained. The D gene and trimming were derived from the DNA, and the V and J assignments and clone size from that table. In this sample the table shows fewer than 700,000 clones, approximately 88% of which occur a single time. Clones ranked in the top ten supply roughly 8.3% of the sample.

This TCR derives from a woman in her forties or fifties with COVID-19, enrolled during active disease. The source material was peripheral blood. Here the chain combines TRBV3-1 (or the pseudogene TRBV3-2) and TRBJ2-1; TRBD2 aligns with 9 central bases. The CDR3 reads CASSQVRLAVGEQFF. The nucleotides read TGTGCCAGCAGCCAAGTAAGACTAGCGGTCGGGGAGCAGTTCTTC.